This T cell receptor beta chain was sequenced for a study of blood T cells in healthy people across ages. Trimming removed 2 bases at V and 6 bases at J, with 12 bases between. The germline V gene encodes CDR1 SGHDT and CDR2 YYEEEE. The CDR3 is made up of 13 amino acids. This clonotype was picked up a small number of times. For the second PCR, which ran for roughly 6 to 12 cycles, a sample-barcoded 5' primer and a J-beta primer mix were used. TCRdb reprocessed the 5' RACE reads via MiXCR and lists one record per CDR3 protein. The sample carries roughly 800,000 distinct CDR3 sequences, 25% recorded once. This sample was shared with a second study, whose subject was T cells of mothers and their children. That work adds: Three healthy Caucasian mothers and their six children donated. Random nucleotides (2-4) and sample barcodes were added by the M1S primer used in the second PCR. Whether related or unrelated, pairs show similar shaping of TCR recombination output by thymic selection.

Source material: blood. The TCR originated in a boy aged 10-17 years in good health. The gene calls are TRBV5-6 and TRBJ2-7; D may be TRBD1 (6 bases). For the CDR3, the DNA is TGTGCCAGCAGCTTTATCGCCAGGGGCGAGCAGTACTTC. Amino acids: CASSFIARGEQYF. Filled out from reference TRBV5-6 and TRBJ2-7, the complete variable domain reads DAGVTQSPTHLIKTRGQQVTLRCSPKSGHDTVSWYQQALGQGPQFIFQYYEEEERQRGNFPDRFSGHQFPNYSSELNVNALLLGDSALYLCASSFIARGEQYFGPGTRLTVT.